This TCR beta chain was retrieved from a study of T cell responses to AZD1222 COVID-19 vaccine. Study conclusions and caveats: Donors were mostly white British, more females; clonal diversity possibly underestimated. Vaccine-related CD4 TCRs covered spike, predominating at 160-218 and 743-854. No repertoire was sampled before or during the peak T cell response, only after it.

TCRdb's copy holds only in-frame clones and misses some; the assay was immunoSEQ multiplex PCR. Among about 81,000 clones listed, approximately 83% were seen once. The junction had 4 bases not matched to a gene; V was cut back by 6 bases and J by 5 bases. This CDR3 contains 13 residues. Turning to this clone: Its specificity is not known.

The source is an adult who received the AZD1222 COVID-19 vaccine. J is TRBJ2-1 and V is TRBV12-3 or TRBV12-4; TRBD1 aligns across 7 bases. The sample was peripheral blood, taken 28 days after the second AZD1222 dose. The CDR3 sequence is CASSRQGDNEQFF. Here the CDR3 DNA reads TGTGCCAGCAGCCGACAGGGAGACAATGAGCAGTTCTTC.